This T cell receptor (beta chain) was documented in a study of blood T cell repertoires in COVID-19. The V and J ends lost 4 bases and 1 base, in that order; junction bases with no gene match: 1. From germline, CDR1 is MNHEY and CDR2 SMNVEV (reference sequence). There are 13 residues in the CDR3. The assay was immunoSEQ multiplex PCR, and TCRdb's table has in-frame clones only and misses some. The sample lists about 260,000 clones; 88% were seen once. This clonotype was obtained from a human donor in a cohort sampled during active COVID-19. The specimen was peripheral blood. The chain employs TRBV27 and TRBJ2-7; TRBD1 matches 7 bases. This CDR3 reads CASSSRGSYEQYF. Here the CDR3 DNA reads TGTGCCAGCAGTTCCAGGGGGTCCTACGAGCAGTACTTC.